One and the same sample provided the 2 T cell receptor beta chains below, sequenced in a study of control samples from healthy donors and cancer patients. Libraries were prepared by immunoSEQ multiplex PCR; TCRdb keeps only in-frame clonotypes and omits some of them. The sample includes roughly 120,000 clones, 88% of them seen just once. The specimen sequenced was blood. Source of these receptors: a woman between 65 and 79 years old in good health.

The rearrangement uses TRBV18 and TRBJ2-1; possibly TRBD1 for D (6 bases). CDR1 and CDR2 (germline): KGHSH, LQKENI. V shed 8 bases and J shed 0 bases, with 11 bases lying between them. This CDR3 has 14 residues. CDR3 nucleotides: TGTGCCAGCCAAGGGACACTCTCCTACAATGAGCAGTTCTTC. Amino acid sequence: CASQGTLSYNEQFF.

This clone was recorded once. This sequence joins TRBV5-1 and TRBJ1-6; 7 nucleotides agree with TRBD1. CDR1 is SGHRS and CDR2 is YFSETQ in the germline V gene. The CDR3 runs to 15 residues. J was trimmed by 3 bases and V by 4 bases; bases with no gene match: 4. CDR3 coding DNA: TGCGCCAGCAGCCGAACAGGGGACTATAATTCACCCCTCCACTTT. It is translated as CASSRTGDYNSPLHF.